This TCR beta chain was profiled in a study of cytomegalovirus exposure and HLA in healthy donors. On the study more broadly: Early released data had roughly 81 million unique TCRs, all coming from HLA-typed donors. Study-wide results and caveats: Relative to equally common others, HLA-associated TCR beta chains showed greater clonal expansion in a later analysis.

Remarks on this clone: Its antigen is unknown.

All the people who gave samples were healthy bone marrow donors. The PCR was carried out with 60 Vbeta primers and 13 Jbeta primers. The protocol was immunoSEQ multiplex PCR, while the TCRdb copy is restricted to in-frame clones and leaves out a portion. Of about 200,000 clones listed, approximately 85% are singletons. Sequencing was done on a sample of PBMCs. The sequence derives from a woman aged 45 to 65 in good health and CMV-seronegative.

CDR3 DNA: TGTGCCTGGAGCGGATTGACTAGCGGGAGGCCCGGGTCCTACAATGAGCAGTTCTTC. This sequence encodes CAWSGLTSGRPGSYNEQFF. The V call is TRBV30, the J call TRBJ2-1; 13 positions match TRBD2. V lost 3 bases to trimming and J lost 1 base; unmatched junction nucleotides: 12. CDR3 size: 19 residues. Per the germline V gene, CDR1 is GTSNPN and CDR2 is SVGIG (reference sequence).